The rows below give T cell receptor beta chains drawn from one sample of a study of T cells in Graves' hyperthyroidism and ophthalmopathy. TCRdb passed the multiplex PCR reads through MiXCR, listing each CDR3 protein once. The table includes approximately 520,000 distinct CDR3 sequences, around 22% detected once. Specimen: blood. The receptors here all came from a woman aged 30 to 39 with Graves' ophthalmopathy. CDR3s include the opening cysteine and the closing phenylalanine or tryptophan. A D gene is named only where the DNA matches it firmly. Clone size appears in some rows only: once, few, many, or a class for an expanded clone.

TRBV20-1	.	TRBJ2-5	medium-sized	CSAPGASEVTQYF	TGCAGTGCCCCAGGGGCCAGTGAGGTGACCCAGTACTTC
TRBV5-6	.	TRBJ2-2	many	CASSFGTSSNTGELFF	TGTGCCAGCAGCTTCGGGACATCGTCTAACACCGGGGAGCTGTTTTTT
TRBV27	TRBD1	TRBJ1-1	.	CASSTRDRGTEAFF	TGTGCCAGCAGTACCCGGGACAGGGGTACTGAAGCTTTCTTT
TRBV6-1	TRBD2	TRBJ2-5	many	CASTSGGTGVGETQYF	TGTGCCAGCACTAGCGGGGGAACCGGGGTAGGGGAGACCCAGTACTTC
TRBV10-3	TRBD1	TRBJ2-5	few	CAIRGQGALEETQYF	TGTGCCATCAGGGGACAGGGGGCGCTTGAAGAGACCCAGTACTTC
TRBV2	.	TRBJ1-1	.	CASSVEAQNTEAFF	TGTGCCAGCAGTGTTGAGGCGCAGAACACTGAAGCTTTCTTT
TRBV29-1	TRBD1	TRBJ2-7	many	CSVKDRGNEQYF	TGCAGCGTTAAGGACAGGGGTAACGAGCAGTACTTC
TRBV5-1	.	TRBJ2-7	many	CASSLAMEMSEQYF	TGCGCCAGCAGCTTGGCCATGGAAATGAGCGAGCAGTACTTC
TRBV7-9	.	TRBJ2-5	many	CASSPTEQLGSGETQYF	TGTGCCAGCAGCCCTACCGAGCAACTCGGAAGTGGGGAGACCCAGTACTTC
TRBV28	.	TRBJ1-2	many	CASSQGKEEDFYGYTF	TGTGCCAGCAGCCAGGGAAAGGAGGAGGACTTCTATGGCTACACCTTC
TRBV28	.	TRBJ2-2	many	CASINSRPGYGELFF	TGTGCCAGCATTAATTCTCGTCCAGGGTATGGGGAGCTGTTTTTT
TRBV6-1	TRBD1	TRBJ1-2	.	CASSMDRAGYGYTF	TGTGCCAGCAGCATGGACAGGGCGGGGTATGGCTACACCTTC
TRBV20-1	.	TRBJ1-5	few	CSASDTSNQPQHF	TGCAGTGCCAGCGACACTAGCAATCAGCCCCAGCATTTT
TRBV6-2/TRBV6-3	TRBD1	TRBJ2-7	few	CASNIQGAYEQYF	TGTGCCAGCAACATACAGGGGGCCTACGAGCAGTACTTC
TRBV4-1	.	TRBJ1-4	.	CASSQAPGRSNEKLFF	TGCGCCAGCAGCCAAGCTCCGGGACGGAGTAATGAAAAACTGTTTTTT
TRBV5-1	.	TRBJ1-6	few	CASSLVGVINSPLHF	TGCGCCAGCAGCTTGGTGGGGGTAATCAATTCACCCCTCCACTTT
TRBV7-2	.	TRBJ1-3	many	CASSANPGDMAIYF	TGTGCCAGCAGCGCCAACCCAGGAGATATGGCCATATATTTT
TRBV13	.	TRBJ2-7	many	CASSLVSRDAEQYF	TGTGCCAGCAGCTTAGTATCCAGGGATGCCGAGCAGTACTTC
TRBV15	.	TRBJ1-2	many	CATSRDLIADSFYGYTF	TGTGCCACCAGCAGAGATCTGATCGCGGACAGCTTCTATGGCTACACCTTC
TRBV12-3/TRBV12-4	TRBD1	TRBJ2-5	many	CASSYGDRGETQYF	TGTGCCAGCAGTTACGGGGACAGGGGTGAGACCCAGTACTTC